These 23 T cell receptor beta chains were sequenced from one sample in a study of technical replicates of blood from several donors (dated by TCRdb to the late 2010s). The method behind the library was the immunoSEQ multiplex PCR assay. What TCRdb holds here is the immuneACCESS table cut down to in-frame rearrangements. Part of the clones is not present; checked against another copy, under half of the missing clones reflect an unresolved V gene, and the others are unexplained. Within this sample are tens of thousands of clones, with about 92% of them counted one time only. The ten top clones hold 0.25% of the sample. The sample taken for sequencing was T cells isolated from PBMCs. The receptors here all came from a human donor in good health.

This clone was seen only once. The chain links TRBV21-1 to TRBJ2-1; no check of the table's D call, TRBD1, against the DNA was made. TRBV21-1 is assigned pseudogene status. The CDR3 totals 17 residues. The CDR3: CASILDRGSPLRDEQFF. The CDR3 DNA is TGTGCCAGCATCCTAGACAGGGGGTCCCCTCTCCGGGATGAGCAGTTCTTC.

The V and J genes are TRBV7-9 and TRBJ2-6; D perhaps matches TRBD1 (6 bases). This CDR3 comprises 18 residues. Trimming took off 5 bases at V and 0 bases at J, with 17 bases between the two ends. Germline V gene sequence: CDR1 SEHNR, CDR2 FQNEAQ (reference sequence). The CDR3 region has the DNA TGTGCCAGCAGCCCTGGGGCAGGGGCCAACTCTGGGGCCAACGTCCTGACTTTC. It is translated as CASSPGAGANSGANVLTF.

In this sample, this clone turned up once. The genes are TRBV10-2 and TRBJ2-1; 13 bases line up with TRBD2. The CDR3 has 17 amino acids. Germline V CDR1 and CDR2: WSHSY, SAAADI. Losses at the gene ends were 3 bases for V and 8 bases for J; bases not matched to a gene: 10. The CDR3 loop reads CASSDPGLAGVGDEQFF. In nucleotides, the CDR3 is TGCGCCAGCAGTGACCCTGGACTAGCGGGAGTCGGGGATGAGCAGTTCTTC.

The CDR3 region has the DNA TGTGCCAGCAGTCCACTCAGGGTTCCAGATCAGCCCCAGCATTTT. As protein: CASSPLRVPDQPQHF. The chain has TRBV6-5 and TRBJ1-5, with a tentative D call TRBD1 (5 bases). Trimming removed 5 bases from V and 5 bases from J, with 16 bases in between. There are 15 residues in the CDR3. Germline V lookup: CDR1 MNHEY, CDR2 SVGAGI.

J is TRBJ1-3 and V is TRBV7-2, with D unresolved. Germline V lookup: CDR1 SGHTA, CDR2 FQGNSA. V lost 5 bases to trimming and J lost 2 bases, with 10 bases between them. The CDR3 sequence is 14 residues long. CDR3 region: CASSPLAAGNTIYF. The CDR3 DNA reads as TGTGCCAGCAGCCCACTAGCCGCTGGAAACACCATATATTTT.

The V gene is TRBV10-3, the J gene TRBJ1-4; 8 bases are shared with TRBD1. V lost 10 bases and J lost 8; bases outside the gene matches: 12. The CDR3 has 14 residues. Germline V lookup: CDR1 ENHRY, CDR2 SYGVKD. The CDR3 loop reads CATSAAGGEEKLFF. CDR3 sequence (DNA): TGTGCCACTTCGGCGGCAGGGGGCGAGGAAAAACTGTTTTTT.

The chain couples TRBV13 to TRBJ1-2; the D gene is possibly TRBD1 (6 bases). Germline V gives CDR1 PRHDT, CDR2 FYEKMQ (reference sequence). V was clipped by 5 bases and J by 7 bases, with 17 bases between them. This CDR3 has 14 amino acids. DNA for the CDR3: TGTGCCAGCAGCCCCCGGGGGGGGCGTTCTGGCTACACCTTC. Encoded protein: CASSPRGGRSGYTF.

V and J are TRBV4-2 and TRBJ2-1, with TRBD2 identical over 8 bases. V dropped 3 bases and J dropped 6; count of bases not matched to a gene: 7. The CDR3 spans 15 residues. CDR1 is LGHNA and CDR2 is YNFKEQ in the germline V gene. The CDR3 nucleotides read TGTGCCAGCAGCCAGGGGACTAGTCGTCGCAATGAGCAGTTCTTC. This codes for CASSQGTSRRNEQFF.

V gene TRBV2 combines with J gene TRBJ1-1; 8 nucleotides match TRBD1. V was pared by 7 bases and J by 3 bases, with 7 bases of the junction left unmatched. The CDR3 spans 14 residues. The V gene's germline CDR1 is SNHLY and CDR2 FYNNEI. This chain's CDR3 is CASTRTGWDTEAFF. In nucleotides, the CDR3 is TGTGCCAGCACCCGGACAGGGTGGGACACTGAAGCTTTCTTT.

The gene calls are TRBV11-3 and TRBJ1-5; TRBD1 might be the D (5 bases). CDR3 length: 13 residues. Germline V gene lookup returns CDR1 SGHNT and CDR2 YENEEA. V was shortened by 4 bases and J by 11 bases, with 15 bases between the two germline ends. CDR3 coding DNA: TGTGCCAGCAGCTCGGGACTGGCCTCGACCCAGCATTTT. Protein product: CASSSGLASTQHF.

J is TRBJ2-1 and V is TRBV27, with D perhaps matching TRBD2 (6 bases). The V end lost 3 bases, the J end lost 3 bases, and 9 bases lay between the germline ends. Looked up from germline, CDR1 is MNHEY and CDR2 is SMNVEV (reference sequence). This CDR3 spans 14 amino acids. The CDR3 spells CASSFDGSYNEQFF. CDR3 nucleotide sequence: TGTGCCAGCAGTTTCGACGGGAGCTACAATGAGCAGTTCTTC.

The chain has TRBV6-5 and TRBJ2-7; TRBD1 matches at 7 bases. V dropped 1 base and J dropped 3; count of bases not matched to a gene: 3. The germline V gene encodes CDR1 MNHEY and CDR2 SVGAGI. This CDR3 is 14 amino acids long. The CDR3: CASSYWTGDYEQYF. DNA of the CDR3: TGTGCCAGCAGTTACTGGACAGGAGACTACGAGCAGTACTTC.

The chain combines TRBV4-1 with TRBJ1-1; 7 nucleotides match TRBD1. The germline V gene encodes CDR1 MGHRA and CDR2 YSYEKL. The CDR3 spans 14 residues. After removal of 3 bases from V and 4 bases from J, the junction contained 5 bases not matched to a gene. The CDR3 loop reads CASSQKQGFTEAFF. DNA of the CDR3: TGCGCCAGCAGCCAGAAACAGGGGTTCACTGAAGCTTTCTTT.

This rearrangement joins TRBV5-1 to TRBJ2-7; 9 bases match TRBD1. V lost 2 bases, J lost 4 bases, and 10 bases stayed unmatched. The CDR3 contains 16 residues. Germline assignment: CDR1 SGHRS and CDR2 YFSETQ. CDR3 sequence (DNA): TGCGCCAGCAGCTTACCCACCGGGACAGGGTTGTACGAGCAGTACTTC. This sequence encodes CASSLPTGTGLYEQYF.

J is TRBJ1-3 and V is TRBV7-9; D gene unclear. Germline lookup yields CDR1 SEHNR and CDR2 FQNEAQ (reference sequence). This CDR3 is 15 amino acids long. Trimming removed 1 base at V and 0 bases at J, with 7 bases between. The CDR3 DNA is TGTGCCAGCAGCTTAGGCGAGAACTCTGGAAACACCATATATTTT. This sequence encodes CASSLGENSGNTIYF.

In DNA form, the CDR3 reads TGCGCCAGCAGCTTGGAGGGGTATCGGTCCTACAATGAGCAGTTCTTC. Its translation: CASSLEGYRSYNEQFF. V and J are TRBV5-1 and TRBJ2-1; TRBD1 is a possible D gene (5 bases). The CDR3 runs to 16 residues. Germline assignment: CDR1 SGHRS and CDR2 YFSETQ. V gave up 0 bases and J gave up 1 base, with 11 bases separating them.

CDR3 protein: CASSDRTVSSYEQYF. In DNA form, the CDR3 reads TGCGCCAGCAGTGATCGGACAGTGAGCTCCTACGAGCAGTACTTC. V is TRBV10-2 and J is TRBJ2-7; D possibly corresponds to TRBD1 (6 bases). The V end was cut by 3 bases, the J end by 0 bases, with 12 bases between. There are 15 residues in the CDR3. Germline V gives CDR1 WSHSY, CDR2 SAAADI.

As regards this clone: Within the sample, other DNA sequences also encode this same CDR3. The V gene is TRBV4-1, the J gene TRBJ2-7, with 9 bases matching TRBD1. There are 14 residues in the CDR3. V lost 3 bases to trimming and J lost 1 base; unmatched junction nucleotides: 1. Germline V gene lookup returns CDR1 MGHRA and CDR2 YSYEKL. The CDR3 nucleotides are TGCGCCAGCAGCCAGGGACAGGGATCCTACGAGCAGTACTTC. Its protein is CASSQGQGSYEQYF.

The V gene is TRBV27, the J gene TRBJ2-3, with TRBD2 matching over 12 bases. Trimming at V came to 0 bases and at J to 3 bases, leaving 7 bases not matched to a gene. Germline CDR1 MNHEY, CDR2 SMNVEV (reference sequence). The CDR3 has 18 amino acids. DNA for the CDR3: TGTGCCAGCAGTTTATCGTCGGTCGGACTAGCGGGAACAGATACGCAGTATTTT. Protein: CASSLSSVGLAGTDTQYF.

This clone was seen just once. The V gene is TRBV9, the J gene TRBJ1-3; D not certain. The V and J ends lost 7 bases and 5 bases respectively, with 13 bases between them. CDR1 and CDR2 from the germline V gene are SGDLS and YYNGEE. CDR3 length equals 13 residues. CDR3 loop: CASGVEARNTIYF. DNA of the CDR3: TGTGCCAGCGGAGTGGAGGCTCGAAACACCATATATTTT.

V is TRBV27 and J is TRBJ1-1; maybe TRBD1 (5 bases). This CDR3 comprises 14 residues. V was trimmed by 6 bases and J by 5 bases, leaving 16 bases between them. In germline, CDR1 is MNHEY, CDR2 SMNVEV (reference sequence). The CDR3 nucleotides read TGTGCCAGCAGCTACCAGGGTTTAGGGACTGAAGCTTTCTTT. Translation gives CASSYQGLGTEAFF.

In this sample, this clone turned up once. J is TRBJ1-3 and V is TRBV4-2; D not resolved. The CDR3 is 13 residues long. Germline V gene sequence: CDR1 LGHNA, CDR2 YNFKEQ. V lost 4 bases and J 0 bases, leaving 4 bases between the germline ends. CDR3 coding DNA: TGTGCCAGCAGCCTATCCTCTGGAAACACCATATATTTT. This translates into CASSLSSGNTIYF.

This chain uses TRBV25-1 with TRBJ2-1, with 8 bases identical to TRBD1. The germline V gene has CDR1 MGHDK and CDR2 SYGVNS. With V trimmed by 6 bases and J by 7 bases, 8 bases remained unmatched. This CDR3 is 14 amino acids long. CDR3 loop: CASSQRTGRNEQFF. The CDR3 nucleotides read TGTGCCAGCAGCCAAAGGACAGGGAGGAATGAGCAGTTCTTC.